These 7 T cell receptor beta chains were sequenced from one sample in a study of blood T cell repertoires in COVID-19. Some clones are missing from TCRdb's copy, which holds only in-frame ones; the method was immunoSEQ multiplex PCR. This table has approximately 140,000 clones, 88% appearing once. Source material: peripheral blood. The receptors stem from a human donor in a cohort sampled during active COVID-19.

V usage is TRBV6-5 and J usage is TRBJ1-6; 10 nucleotides agree with TRBD1. CDR3 size: 15 residues. From germline, CDR1 is MNHEY and CDR2 SVGAGI. V was clipped by 0 bases and J by 10 bases; unmatched bases: 3. CDR3 residues: CASSYSGTGVSPLHF. The CDR3 nucleotides read TGTGCCAGCAGTTACTCAGGGACAGGGGTCTCACCCCTCCACTTT.

The chain carries TRBV7-8 and TRBJ2-1, with D uncertain. The CDR3 length is 16 residues. Trimming removed 1 base from V and 5 bases from J, with 15 bases in between. Germline V lookup: CDR1 SGHVS, CDR2 FQNEAQ. The CDR3 DNA reads as TGTGCCAGCAGCTTAGTAGTTCACAGTCCTGACAATGAGCAGTTCTTC. Protein product: CASSLVVHSPDNEQFF.

This chain uses TRBV15 with TRBJ1-2; 10 bases map to TRBD1. The CDR3 spans 15 residues. V gave up 0 bases and J gave up 8 bases; unmatched junction bases: 6. Germline loops: CDR1 LNHNV, CDR2 YYDKDF (reference sequence). CDR3 sequence reads: CATSRDRQGARGYTF. The CDR3 nucleotides read TGTGCCACCAGCAGAGATCGACAGGGGGCTAGGGGCTACACCTTC.

Regarding this clone: Germline is not matched at one junction end, which may reflect a read error. The chain recombines TRBV19 with TRBJ2-5; a weak D match, TRBD1 (5 bases). CDR3 length equals 14 residues. CDR1 is LNHDA and CDR2 is SQIVND in the germline V gene (reference sequence). The CDR3 nucleotides read TGTGCCAGTAGTATAGGGCAGGGCCAAGGGACCCAGTACTTC. As protein: CASSIGQGQGTQYF.

The rearrangement uses TRBV15 and TRBJ1-1, with 9 positions matching TRBD1. In germline, CDR1 is LNHNV, CDR2 YYDKDF (reference sequence). The CDR3 is 15 residues long. Losses at the gene ends were 4 bases for V and 4 bases for J; bases not matched to a gene: 7. CDR3 amino acids: CATSILQGAGTEAFF. CDR3 DNA sequence: TGTGCCACCAGCATCCTACAGGGGGCCGGCACTGAAGCTTTCTTT.

V and J are TRBV6-6 and TRBJ1-5; D remains unclear. V was shortened by 3 bases and J by 7 bases, with 13 bases between the two germline ends. Germline V gene sequence: CDR1 MNHNY, CDR2 SVGAGI (reference sequence). The CDR3 has 14 amino acids. As DNA, the CDR3 is TGTGCCAGCAGTTATGGGCAGGATTTACAGCCCCAGCATTTT. It encodes CASSYGQDLQPQHF.

The rearrangement links TRBV18 to TRBJ1-6; no definite D call. In germline, CDR1 is KGHSH, CDR2 LQKENI. The CDR3 spans 18 residues. Trimming pared 2 bases from V and 7 bases from J, leaving 21 bases between. CDR3 protein: CASSPSLSNRVGNSPLHF. The DNA of the CDR3 is TGTGCCAGCTCACCAAGTCTCTCGAACAGAGTGGGCAATTCACCCCTCCACTTT.